The rows below give T cell receptor beta chains drawn from one sample of a study of tumor-infiltrating lymphocytes in oesophageal squamous cell carcinoma. In TCRdb, the PCR reads were re-called with MiXCR into one record per CDR3 protein. This table holds over 20,000 distinct CDR3 sequences, 35% to 45% found once. What was sequenced was esophageal tumor tissue. These receptors were collected from a male donor with esophageal squamous cell carcinoma. CDR3s include the opening cysteine and the closing phenylalanine or tryptophan. The order of the fields is D gene, V gene, clone size, J gene, CDR3 protein, CDR3 DNA. D genes are given only for firm matches. Expanded clones get a size class; other rows say once, few or many, or leave the size out.

D: NA
V: TRBV7-3
size: NA
J: TRBJ2-7
CDR3: CASSLSWANVRTF
DNA: TGTGCCAGCAGCTTAAGTTGGGCCAACGTCCGGACTTTC

D: TRBD2
V: TRBV6-2/TRBV6-3
size: once
J: TRBJ2-3
CDR3: CAASSGTSGRDTQYF
DNA: TGTGCCGCCTCTTCCGGGACTAGCGGGAGGGATACGCAGTATTTT

D: TRBD2
V: TRBV7-3
size: NA
J: TRBJ2-7
CDR3: CASSLGGTSYNEQYF
DNA: TGTGCCAGCAGCTTGGGAGGGACTTCCTACAATGAGCAGTACTTC

D: NA
V: TRBV7-9
size: medium-sized
J: TRBJ2-5
CDR3: CASSEGVIGETQYF
DNA: TGTGCCAGCAGCGAGGGTGTGATTGGTGAGACCCAGTACTTC

D: TRBD1
V: TRBV28
size: once
J: TRBJ2-5
CDR3: CASSLGPTGGQETQYF
DNA: TGTGCCAGCAGTTTAGGGCCGACAGGGGGCCAAGAGACCCAGTACTTC

D: TRBD2
V: TRBV10-3
size: NA
J: TRBJ2-7
CDR3: CAISPTSAAYEQYF
DNA: TGTGCCATCAGTCCGACTAGCGCCGCCTACGAGCAGTACTTC

D: TRBD2
V: TRBV7-4
size: once
J: TRBJ2-7
CDR3: CASSLASSGKLYEQYF
DNA: TGTGCCAGCAGCTTAGCGTCTAGCGGGAAACTCTACGAGCAGTACTTC

D: TRBD2
V: TRBV5-6
size: many
J: TRBJ2-3
CDR3: CASSELAGASDTQYF
DNA: TGTGCCAGCAGCGAACTAGCGGGGGCTTCGGATACGCAGTATTTT

D: NA
V: TRBV5-8
size: many
J: TRBJ2-4
CDR3: CASSFENIQYF
DNA: TGTGCCAGCAGCTTTGAAAACATTCAGTACTTC

D: NA
V: TRBV5-1
size: many
J: TRBJ1-2
CDR3: CASRQSRSNYGYTF
DNA: TGCGCCAGCAGACAAAGTAGGAGTAACTATGGCTACACCTTC

D: TRBD1
V: TRBV27
size: NA
J: TRBJ2-5
CDR3: CASSPGDSQETQYF
DNA: TGTGCCAGCAGTCCTGGGGACAGCCAAGAGACCCAGTACTTC

D: NA
V: TRBV10-3
size: NA
J: TRBJ2-5
CDR3: CAISEGQNQETQYF
DNA: TGTGCCATCAGTGAGGGACAGAACCAAGAGACCCAGTACTTC

D: NA
V: TRBV12-3/TRBV12-4
size: NA
J: TRBJ1-5
CDR3: CASSTQGQPQHF
DNA: TGTGCCAGCAGCACACAGGGACAGCCCCAGCATTTT

D: NA
V: TRBV11-2
size: NA
J: TRBJ2-6
CDR3: CASSLDYSGANVLTF
DNA: TGTGCCAGCAGCTTGGATTACTCTGGGGCCAACGTCCTGACTTTC

D: NA
V: TRBV7-2
size: NA
J: TRBJ2-7
CDR3: CASSPDSTGYEQYF
DNA: TGTGCCAGCAGTCCTGACTCCACAGGCTACGAGCAGTACTTC

D: NA
V: TRBV6-6
size: many
J: TRBJ2-5
CDR3: CASSYRDTAQYF
DNA: TGTGCCAGCAGTTACCGGGATACGGCCCAGTACTTC

D: TRBD2
V: TRBV12-3/TRBV12-4
size: many
J: TRBJ2-3
CDR3: CASSKGGGGRADTQYF
DNA: TGTGCCAGCAGCAAAGGTGGCGGGGGGAGAGCAGATACGCAGTATTTT

D: NA
V: TRBV6-1
size: many
J: TRBJ1-5
CDR3: CASSEVGQLGGQPQHF
DNA: TGTGCCAGCAGTGAAGTCGGACAGTTGGGCGGCCAGCCCCAGCATTTT

D: TRBD1
V: TRBV6-1
size: many
J: TRBJ2-3
CDR3: CASRTGGGTDTQYF
DNA: TGTGCCAGCCGGACAGGGGGCGGCACAGATACGCAGTATTTT

D: NA
V: TRBV27
size: many
J: TRBJ2-7
CDR3: CASSRGDNTYEQYF
DNA: TGTGCCAGCTCTCGAGGCGACAACACCTACGAGCAGTACTTC

D: TRBD1
V: TRBV7-6
size: many
J: TRBJ1-4
CDR3: CASSLGGQGFEKLFF
DNA: TGTGCCAGCAGCTTAGGGGGACAGGGCTTTGAAAAACTGTTTTTT

D: TRBD1
V: TRBV12-3/TRBV12-4
size: many
J: TRBJ2-2
CDR3: CASSLRQGTGELFF
DNA: TGTGCCAGCAGTTTGCGACAGGGGACCGGGGAGCTGTTTTTT

D: NA
V: TRBV7-2
size: NA
J: TRBJ1-2
CDR3: CASSLGRFDGYTF
DNA: TGTGCCAGCAGCTTAGGCCGTTTCGATGGCTACACCTTC

D: NA
V: TRBV7-2
size: few
J: TRBJ2-1
CDR3: CASSLGLSYNEQFF
DNA: TGTGCCAGCAGCTTAGGGCTGTCCTACAATGAGCAGTTCTTC

D: NA
V: TRBV7-6
size: NA
J: TRBJ2-7
CDR3: CASSSSHSYEQYF
DNA: TGTGCCAGCAGCTCTAGCCACTCCTACGAGCAGTACTTC

D: NA
V: TRBV7-8
size: many
J: TRBJ1-5
CDR3: CASSSRPRSPNQPQHF
DNA: TGTGCCAGCAGCTCACGCCCGAGATCCCCCAATCAGCCCCAGCATTTT

D: NA
V: TRBV14
size: once
J: TRBJ2-1
CDR3: CTSSPFSAGSEQFF
DNA: TGTACCAGCAGCCCATTCTCAGCCGGGAGTGAGCAGTTCTTC

D: NA
V: TRBV24-1
size: many
J: TRBJ2-3
CDR3: CATSMEGSDTQYF
DNA: TGTGCCACCAGTATGGAGGGGTCAGATACGCAGTATTTT

D: NA
V: TRBV7-9
size: medium-sized
J: TRBJ1-1
CDR3: CASSQDGYEAFF
DNA: TGTGCCAGCAGTCAGGACGGTTATGAAGCTTTCTTT

D: NA
V: TRBV9
size: NA
J: TRBJ2-1
CDR3: CASSVEGEQFF
DNA: TGTGCCAGCAGCGTAGAAGGTGAGCAGTTCTTC

D: NA
V: TRBV10-3
size: many
J: TRBJ1-5
CDR3: CAIRGAGDQPQHF
DNA: TGTGCCATCAGGGGGGCAGGGGATCAGCCCCAGCATTTT

D: NA
V: TRBV4-1
size: NA
J: TRBJ1-2
CDR3: CASSQDRAYIRGYTF
DNA: TGCGCCAGCAGCCAAGACAGGGCGTATATTCGTGGCTACACCTTC

D: TRBD2
V: TRBV7-6
size: NA
J: TRBJ2-2
CDR3: CASSLPAGGGNTGELFF
DNA: TGTGCCAGCAGCTTACCAGCGGGAGGCGGGAACACCGGGGAGCTGTTTTTT

D: TRBD1
V: TRBV24-1
size: NA
J: TRBJ2-7
CDR3: CATSDTGTGLYEQYF
DNA: TGTGCCACCAGTGATACTGGGACAGGGCTCTACGAGCAGTACTTC

D: NA
V: TRBV7-2
size: NA
J: TRBJ2-7
CDR3: CASSPSQGFYEQYF
DNA: TGTGCCAGCAGCCCCAGCCAGGGATTCTACGAGCAGTACTTC

D: TRBD1
V: TRBV6-1
size: large
J: TRBJ2-7
CDR3: CASIGTGGKNYEQYF
DNA: TGTGCCAGCATCGGAACAGGGGGCAAAAACTACGAGCAGTACTTC

D: TRBD1
V: TRBV7-2
size: few
J: TRBJ1-2
CDR3: CASSRDRGYGYTF
DNA: TGTGCCAGCAGCCGGGACAGGGGCTATGGCTACACCTTC

D: NA
V: TRBV5-1
size: few
J: TRBJ1-1
CDR3: CVSSLESGTEAFF
DNA: TGCGTCAGCAGCTTGGAATCCGGGACAGAAGCTTTCTTT

D: TRBD1
V: TRBV11-1
size: medium-sized
J: TRBJ1-4
CDR3: CASSFSTGTGGGEKLFF
DNA: TGTGCCAGCAGCTTTTCGACGGGGACAGGGGGCGGTGAAAAACTGTTTTTT

D: TRBD2
V: TRBV7-3
size: once
J: TRBJ2-5
CDR3: CASSSRAGGTQQRNEQYF
DNA: TGTGCCAGCAGCTCGAGAGCGGGAGGTACCCAACAACGAAATGAGCAGTACTTC

D: NA
V: TRBV6-1
size: many
J: TRBJ2-4
CDR3: CASSSTAEGSPLHF
DNA: TGTGCCAGCAGTTCCACAGCGGAGGGCTCACCCCTCCACTTC

D: TRBD1
V: TRBV12-3/TRBV12-4
size: few
J: TRBJ2-2
CDR3: CASSPSRQGFIGELFF
DNA: TGTGCCAGCAGTCCCAGTCGACAGGGGTTTATCGGGGAGCTGTTTTTT

D: TRBD2
V: TRBV5-6
size: many
J: TRBJ2-1
CDR3: CASSHGVGGSYNEQFF
DNA: TGTGCCAGCAGCCACGGTGTGGGGGGGAGCTACAATGAGCAGTTCTTC

D: NA
V: TRBV10-3
size: many
J: TRBJ1-2
CDR3: CAITRGAGSPNYGYTF
DNA: TGTGCCATCACCCGCGGAGCAGGGAGTCCTAACTATGGCTACACCTTC

D: TRBD2
V: TRBV7-2
size: medium-sized
J: TRBJ2-6
CDR3: CASSIRTSGSSGANVLTF
DNA: TGTGCCAGCAGCATTAGGACTAGCGGGAGCTCCGGGGCCAACGTCCTGACTTTC

D: TRBD2
V: TRBV27
size: NA
J: TRBJ2-1
CDR3: CASSLYLSSGRNEQFF
DNA: TGTGCCAGCAGTTTATATCTGTCTAGCGGACGCAATGAGCAGTTCTTC

D: NA
V: TRBV6-1
size: many
J: TRBJ1-2
CDR3: CASSPNLDKGYTF
DNA: TGTGCCAGCAGCCCGAATCTAGACAAGGGCTACACCTTC